This T cell receptor beta chain originates from a study of blood T cell repertoires in COVID-19. About the study: Material from acute and convalescent COVID-19 was sourced from the United States, Italy and Spain.

Germline trimming cut 5 bases from V and 4 bases from J; bases unmatched to any gene: 14. The CDR3 consists of 17 residues. Germline loops: CDR1 SEHNR, CDR2 FQNEAQ (reference sequence). The authors' processing: The assay estimated nucleated cells by amplifying reference gene primers. The data were produced by immunoSEQ multiplex PCR, yet TCRdb's version contains in-frame clones alone and is incomplete. The V and J calls and clone size were taken over from that table, and D and trimming were inferred from the DNA. In the table there are about 170,000 clones, roughly 84% of which are singletons. The source material was peripheral blood. The sequence was obtained from a man in his 60s who had recovered from COVID-19. The chain has TRBV7-9 and TRBJ1-2; 9 nucleotides line up with TRBD1. CDR3 in amino acids: CASSPNLWTGAFYGYTF. The DNA of the CDR3 is TGTGCCAGCAGCCCCAACCTCTGGACAGGGGCCTTCTATGGCTACACCTTC. Drawing the rest from reference TRBV7-9 and TRBJ1-2, the complete variable domain is DTGVSQNPRHKITKRGQNVTFRCDPISEHNRLYWYRQTLGQGPEFLTYFQNEAQLEKSRLLSDRFSAERPKGSFSTLEIQRTEQGDSAMYLCASSPNLWTGAFYGYTFGSGTRLTVV.